This entry describes one T cell receptor (beta chain). As processed by the authors: Estimation of nucleated cell counts relied on the amplification of reference gene primers. TCRdb keeps only in-frame clones here, not all; method: immunoSEQ multiplex PCR. V, J and clone size reflect that table, while D and trimming were determined from the DNA. The repertoire holds about 110,000 clones, roughly 79% seen once, with about a sixth in the top ten. CDR3 length: 14 amino acids. Germline CDR1 is MDHEN and CDR2 is SYDVKM. Trimming stripped 3 bases from V and 3 bases from J, with 12 bases between. The sample originates from a study of blood T cell repertoires in COVID-19. For the study at large: COVID-19 samples collected from the United States, Italy and Spain covered acute and convalescent phases.

Sequencing was done on a sample of peripheral blood. This chain uses TRBV28 with TRBJ2-7, with D unclear. The origin of this receptor is a woman over 75 with active or convalescent COVID-19. The CDR3 here is CASSFRSRNYEQYF. The CDR3 nucleotides are TGTGCCAGCAGTTTTCGTTCGAGGAACTACGAGCAGTACTTC.